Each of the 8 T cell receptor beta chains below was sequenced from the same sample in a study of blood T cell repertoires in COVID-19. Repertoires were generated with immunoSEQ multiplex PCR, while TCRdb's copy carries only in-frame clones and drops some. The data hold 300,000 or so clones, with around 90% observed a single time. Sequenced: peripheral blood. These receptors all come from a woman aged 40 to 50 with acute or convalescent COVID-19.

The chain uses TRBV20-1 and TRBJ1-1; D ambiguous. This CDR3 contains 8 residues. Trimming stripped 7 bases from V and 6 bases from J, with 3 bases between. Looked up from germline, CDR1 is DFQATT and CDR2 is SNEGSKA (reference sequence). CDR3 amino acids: CSVSEAFF. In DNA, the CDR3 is TGCAGTGTATCTGAAGCTTTCTTT.

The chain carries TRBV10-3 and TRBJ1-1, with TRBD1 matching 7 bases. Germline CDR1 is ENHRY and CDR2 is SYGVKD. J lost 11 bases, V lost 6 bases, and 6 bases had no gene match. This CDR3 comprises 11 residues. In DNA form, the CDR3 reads TGTGCCATCAGGGGAGACAGGGTGGCTTTCTTT. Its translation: CAIRGDRVAFF.

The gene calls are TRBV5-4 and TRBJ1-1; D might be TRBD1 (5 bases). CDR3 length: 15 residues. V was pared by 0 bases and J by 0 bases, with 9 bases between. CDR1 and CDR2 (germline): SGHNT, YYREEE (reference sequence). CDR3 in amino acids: CASSLERGVNTEAFF. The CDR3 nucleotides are TGTGCCAGCAGCTTGGAGCGGGGGGTGAACACTGAAGCTTTCTTT.

CDR3 bases: TGCGCCAGCAAGGGACTCTCTAGCACAGATACGCAGTATTTT. It codes for CASKGLSSTDTQYF. The gene calls are TRBV10-2 and TRBJ2-3; tentatively, D is TRBD2 (6 bases). This CDR3 contains 14 residues. The germline CDR1 and CDR2 sequences are WSHSY and SAAADI. V lost 7 bases and J 0 bases, leaving 11 bases between the germline ends.

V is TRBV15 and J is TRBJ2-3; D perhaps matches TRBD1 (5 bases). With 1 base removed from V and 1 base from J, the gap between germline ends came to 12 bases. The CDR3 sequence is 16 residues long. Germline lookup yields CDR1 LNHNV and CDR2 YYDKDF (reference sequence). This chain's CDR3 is CATSRAQVLGTDTQYF. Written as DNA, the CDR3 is TGTGCCACCAGCAGAGCACAGGTCCTTGGCACAGATACGCAGTATTTT.

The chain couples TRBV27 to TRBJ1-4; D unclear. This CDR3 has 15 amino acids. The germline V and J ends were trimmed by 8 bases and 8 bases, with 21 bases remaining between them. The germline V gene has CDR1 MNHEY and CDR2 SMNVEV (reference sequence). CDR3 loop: CASRPRSSPGEKLFF. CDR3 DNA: TGTGCCAGCCGACCTAGGAGCAGTCCGGGGGAAAAACTGTTTTTT.

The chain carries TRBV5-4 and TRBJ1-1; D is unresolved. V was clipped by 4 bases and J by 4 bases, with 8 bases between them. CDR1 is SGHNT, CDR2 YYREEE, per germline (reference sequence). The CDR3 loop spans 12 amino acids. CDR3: CASSPGPTEAFF. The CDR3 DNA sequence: TGTGCCAGCAGCCCGGGTCCCACTGAAGCTTTCTTT. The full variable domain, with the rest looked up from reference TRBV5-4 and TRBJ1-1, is ETGVTQSPTHLIKTRGQQVTLRCSSQSGHNTVSWYQQALGQGPQFIFQYYREEENGRGNFPPRFSGLQFPNYSSELNVNALELDDSALYLCASSPGPTEAFFGQGTRLTVV.

CDR3 coding DNA: TGTGCCAGTAGTATAGCGGGGGACAGGGGGTTAGTTTACAATGAGCAGTTCTTC. Its translation: CASSIAGDRGLVYNEQFF. The chain combines TRBV19 with TRBJ2-1; 11 nucleotides line up with TRBD1. V dropped 1 base and J dropped 4; count of bases not matched to a gene: 9. The germline V gene has CDR1 LNHDA and CDR2 SQIVND (reference sequence). CDR3 length: 18 residues. Based on the CDR3 plus reference TRBV19 and TRBJ2-1, the full variable domain is DGGITQSPKYLFRKEGQNVTLSCEQNLNHDAMYWYRQDPGQGLRLIYYSQIVNDFQKGDIAEGYSVSREKKESFPLTVTSAQKNPTAFYLCASSIAGDRGLVYNEQFFGPGTRLTVL.